This TCR beta chain is drawn from a study of CD8+ T cells in alopecia areata. Overall study: Female C3H/HeJ recipients aged roughly 6-11 weeks got skin from C3H/HeJ graft donors aged roughly 6-12 months that had spontaneous alopecia. Findings and caveats of the study: Clonality exceeded that of normal scalp in lesional scalp, most notably in alopecia totalis/universalis. It was less clear whether patients shared TCRs than it was in mice, possibly because of HLA.

The CDR3 spans 15 residues. Germline assignment: CDR1 NNHDY and CDR2 SYVADS. Following RNA extraction, reverse transcription yielded cDNA that acted as the sequencing template. Using immunoSEQ multiplex PCR, the repertoire was profiled, and TCRdb retains in-frame clones only, with some absent. Sampling found roughly 120,000 clones, none seen once. This clone appeared a few times. What it recognizes is unknown. The gene names given are mouse names. The CDR3 end is not reached by the read, which stops 4 residues before it; the germline J gene fills it in. The chain links TRBV13-3 to TRBJ2-7, with 9 positions matching TRBD2. Specimen: lesional skin. This clonotype was sampled from a C3H/HeJ mouse with alopecia areata. The strain is characterized by the MHC haplotype H2-k. The CDR3 loop is CASSDAPWGGYEQYF. CDR3 DNA (partial): TGTGCCAGCAGTGATGCTCCCTGGGGGGGTTAT.